This TCR beta chain stems from a study of T-cell memory formation after mild COVID-19. Study summary: In these data, TCR clusters were largely donor specific. Study findings and constraints: Pre-infection memory contained some responding clones, which suggested that cross-reactive memory had joined. Day 15 to 85 contracting clones showed balanced CD4/CD8; day 15 to 37 expanders favored CD4+.

This clonotype was seen repeatedly, ten times or more. Its antigen is not known. The germline V and J ends were trimmed by 4 bases and 1 base, with 17 bases remaining between them. The CDR3 extends over 17 amino acids. Germline CDR1 reads SEHNR; CDR2 reads FQNEAQ (reference sequence). Constant-segment primers were used for 5'RACE, and the resulting TCR alpha and TCR beta cDNA libraries carried sample barcodes and UMIs. TCRdb ran MiXCR on the 5' RACE reads and lists one entry per CDR3 protein. The sample has 200,000 or so distinct CDR3 sequences, around 9.1% seen once. The sample comprised PBMCs or a T cell subset sorted from them (not recorded which). This sequence joins TRBV7-9 and TRBJ2-1, with D possibly being TRBD1 (6 bases). This TCR was recovered from a man aged 18 to 30 who had mild COVID-19 (a few samples of this study predate the infection). Cell type and time point are not known. CDR3 protein: CASSSGQPLTSYNEQFF. The CDR3 DNA reads as TGTGCCAGCAGCTCTGGACAGCCTCTTACTTCCTACAATGAGCAGTTCTTC.